The 7 T cell receptor beta chains presented below share a single source sample, sequenced in a study of shared clonotypes between healthy human individuals (TCRdb year 2020). Receptors were amplified or captured by the immunoSEQ multiplex PCR assay. TCRdb stores this immuneACCESS table with in-frame sequences only. Part of the clones is absent; in the studies checked, under half of the shortfall reflects unresolved V genes, and no reason is known for the rest. For this sample there are 2 million to 2.5 million clones; approximately 94% appear just once. The top ten clones comprise over 0.1% of the sample. The sequenced material came from naive CD4+ T cells sorted from blood. This sample's cell subset or site label indicates: CD45RA+ positively selected. The receptors derive from a man younger than 30 in good health.

This clone was seen only once. V gene TRBV10-1 combines with J gene TRBJ2-5, with 7 bases aligning to TRBD1. CDR3 length: 15 amino acids. Germline CDR1 and CDR2: WNHNN and SYGVQD (reference sequence). V dropped 6 bases and J dropped 5; count of bases not matched to a gene: 12. The CDR3 loop reads CASRYGTVLTETQYF. Written as DNA, the CDR3 is TGCGCCAGCAGGTACGGGACAGTTTTAACGGAGACCCAGTACTTC.

The CDR3 DNA is TGCGCCAGCAGCCGGGATAATGGGGGACAGGGTTTCGAGCAGTACTTC. This codes for CASSRDNGGQGFEQYF. V is TRBV4-3 and J is TRBJ2-7; 9 bases map to TRBD1. Unmatched junction bases numbered 13, after V lost 4 bases and J lost 6 bases. Germline lookup yields CDR1 LGHNA and CDR2 YSLEER. The CDR3 length is 16 residues.

The chain is built from TRBV10-3 and TRBJ1-2; tentative D call: TRBD1 (5 bases). The CDR3 covers 14 residues. Germline V gene lookup returns CDR1 ENHRY and CDR2 SYGVKD. The V and J ends lost 2 bases and 8 bases respectively, with 15 bases between them. This CDR3 reads CAISERGGTSGYTF. DNA of the CDR3: TGTGCCATCAGTGAGAGGGGAGGTACATCGGGCTACACCTTC.

The CDR3 here is CASSKGEMAYGYTF. The CDR3 coding sequence is TGTGCCAGCAGTAAGGGGGAAATGGCCTATGGCTACACCTTC. This rearrangement joins TRBV25-1 to TRBJ1-2; D perhaps matches TRBD1 (6 bases). Trimming removed 5 bases at V and 4 bases at J, with 14 bases between. Germline CDR1 MGHDK, CDR2 SYGVNS. The CDR3 contains 14 residues.

The chain is built from TRBV6-1 and TRBJ2-5; D is undetermined. V was shortened by 4 bases and J by 5 bases, with 11 bases between the two germline ends. There are 13 residues in the CDR3. Germline assignment: CDR1 MNHNS and CDR2 SASEGT. CDR3 in amino acids: CASSASDGETQYF. CDR3 bases: TGTGCCAGCAGTGCCTCGGATGGGGAGACCCAGTACTTC.

This chain connects TRBV5-1 to TRBJ1-5, with D hard to call. Germline CDR1 and CDR2: SGHRS and YFSETQ. This CDR3 comprises 13 residues. V gave up 0 bases and J gave up 3 bases, with 4 bases separating them. This CDR3 reads CASSLGNNQPQHF. The CDR3, as DNA: TGCGCCAGCAGCTTGGGAAACAATCAGCCCCAGCATTTT.

The V and J genes are TRBV28 and TRBJ1-1, with D perhaps matching TRBD1 (6 bases). CDR3 length: 15 amino acids. Germline V gene data show CDR1 as MDHEN and CDR2 as SYDVKM. Trimming removed 4 bases at V and 1 base at J, with 13 bases between. CDR3 sequence (DNA): TGTGCCAGCAGTTCCCATGGACAGCAGAACACTGAAGCTTTCTTT. Translation: CASSSHGQQNTEAFF. The whole variable domain, remainder taken from reference TRBV28 and TRBJ1-1, is DVKVTQSSRYLVKRTGEKVFLECVQDMDHENMFWYRQDPGLGLRLIYFSYDVKMKEKGDIPEGYSVSREKKERFSLILESASTNQTSMYLCASSSHGQQNTEAFFGQGTRLTVV.